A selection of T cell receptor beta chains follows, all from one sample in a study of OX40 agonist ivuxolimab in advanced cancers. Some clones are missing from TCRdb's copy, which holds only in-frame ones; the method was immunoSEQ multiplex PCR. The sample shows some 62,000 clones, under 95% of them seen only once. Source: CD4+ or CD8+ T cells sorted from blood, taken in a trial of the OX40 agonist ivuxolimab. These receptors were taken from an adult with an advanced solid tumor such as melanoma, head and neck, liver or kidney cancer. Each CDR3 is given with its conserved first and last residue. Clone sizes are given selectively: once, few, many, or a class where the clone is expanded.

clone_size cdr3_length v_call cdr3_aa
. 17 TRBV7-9 CASSTTGTGLPQETQYF
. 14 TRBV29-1 CSVDFGTGSYEQYF
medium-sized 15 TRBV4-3 CASSQQRTSGYEQYF
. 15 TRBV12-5 CASGLVQGNTGELFF
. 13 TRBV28 CASSFEGRETQYF
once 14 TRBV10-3 CAISTYQGAQGYTF
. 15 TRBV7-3 CASSLFGGSSYEQYF
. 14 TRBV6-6 CASRGTGSRETQYF
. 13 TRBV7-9 CAAEGGNTGELFF
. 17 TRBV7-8 CASSLELAGSSYNEQFF
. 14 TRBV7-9 CASSPPSDSYEQYF
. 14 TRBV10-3 CAISEGGESQPQHF
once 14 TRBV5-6 CASRWASGSETQYF
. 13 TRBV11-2 CASSLEKGQPQHF
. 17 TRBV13 CASSWYSSGGLAYEQYF
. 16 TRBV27 CASSPTGPGRYNEQFF
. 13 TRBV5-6 CASSLRTANEQFF
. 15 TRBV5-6 CASSRLAHSYNEQFF
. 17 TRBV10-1 CASSERAGDMNTDTQYF
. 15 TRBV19 CASSIDDRSSYEQYF
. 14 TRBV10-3 CAIRSKYLSTEAFF
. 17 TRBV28 CASSFRDREDVDQPQHF
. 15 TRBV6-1 CASSGGASGGYEQYF
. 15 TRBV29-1 CSVGLAGRPAGELFF
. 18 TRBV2 CASSDPAGRAIHNQPQHF
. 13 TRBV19 CASEGPVGNTIYF
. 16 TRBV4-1 CASSQVLDSRFYEQYF
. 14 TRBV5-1 CASTGDRGLYGYTF
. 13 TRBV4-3 CASSQERVEKLFF
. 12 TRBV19 CASSITGDEQYF
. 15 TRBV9 CASSDGEFFHNEQFF
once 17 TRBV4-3 CASSQDLGLAAYNEQFF
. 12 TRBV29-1 CSVVWGPYEQYF
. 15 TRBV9 CASSVGQASSYEQYF
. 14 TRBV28 CASSLGTANQPQHF
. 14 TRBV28 CASSDPGEEDGYTF
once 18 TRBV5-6 CASRTDRTPLYGTDTQYF
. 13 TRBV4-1 CASSQLETDTQYF
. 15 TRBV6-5 CASSETSGSSYEQYF
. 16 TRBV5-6 CASSLVGSGSIEPQHF